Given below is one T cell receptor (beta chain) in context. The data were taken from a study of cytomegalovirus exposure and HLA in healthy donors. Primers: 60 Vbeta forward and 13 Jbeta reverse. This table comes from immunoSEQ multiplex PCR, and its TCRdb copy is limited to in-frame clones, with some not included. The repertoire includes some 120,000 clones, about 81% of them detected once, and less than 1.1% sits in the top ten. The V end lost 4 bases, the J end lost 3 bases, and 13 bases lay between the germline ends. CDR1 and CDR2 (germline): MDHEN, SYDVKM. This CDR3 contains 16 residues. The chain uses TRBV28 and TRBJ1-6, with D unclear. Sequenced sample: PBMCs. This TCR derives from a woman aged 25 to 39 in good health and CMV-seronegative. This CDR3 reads CASSSPAGIYNSPLHF. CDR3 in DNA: TGTGCCAGCAGTTCCCCGGCGGGGATCTATAATTCACCCCTCCACTTT.